This T cell receptor (beta chain) came from a study of CD4 and CD8 cells across lung adenocarcinoma regions. One entry per CDR3 protein, called by TCRdb with MiXCR from the PCR reads. Here the sample spans roughly 18,000 distinct CDR3 sequences, about half being singletons. The CDR3 has 13 residues. Germline CDR1 is MGHRA and CDR2 is YSYEKL. V lost 0 bases and J 11 bases, leaving 13 bases between the germline ends. This clonotype was found many times. The patients had localized lung adenocarcinoma, a non-small cell subtype. The source is a female donor with lung adenocarcinoma. The CD4 and CD8 labels of this study may be unreliable. The sequenced material came from CD8+ T cells from the center of a lung tumor. This chain joins TRBV4-1 and TRBJ2-5; D may be TRBD2 (5 bases). The CDR3 nucleotides are TGCGCCAGCAGCCAAGATCCCTTCTGGGAGCAGTACTTC. Its translation: CASSQDPFWEQYF.